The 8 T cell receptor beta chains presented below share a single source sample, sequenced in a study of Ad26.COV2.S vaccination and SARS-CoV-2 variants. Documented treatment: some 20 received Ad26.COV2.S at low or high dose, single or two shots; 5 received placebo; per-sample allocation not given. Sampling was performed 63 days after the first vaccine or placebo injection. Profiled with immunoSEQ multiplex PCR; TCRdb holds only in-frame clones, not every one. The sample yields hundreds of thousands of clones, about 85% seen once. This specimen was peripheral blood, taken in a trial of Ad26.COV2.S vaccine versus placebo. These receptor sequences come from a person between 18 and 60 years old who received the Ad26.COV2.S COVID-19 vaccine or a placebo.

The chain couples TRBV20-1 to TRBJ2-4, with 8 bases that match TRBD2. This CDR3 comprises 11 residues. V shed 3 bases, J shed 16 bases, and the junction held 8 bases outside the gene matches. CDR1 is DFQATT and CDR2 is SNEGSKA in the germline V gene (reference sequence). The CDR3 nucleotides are TGCAGTGCTAGGGCGGGGGGCCTAATATACTTC. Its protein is CSARAGGLIYF.

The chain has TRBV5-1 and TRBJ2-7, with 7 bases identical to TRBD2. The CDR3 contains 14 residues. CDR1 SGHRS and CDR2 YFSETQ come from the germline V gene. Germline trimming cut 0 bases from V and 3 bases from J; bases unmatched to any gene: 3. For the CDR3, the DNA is TGCGCCAGCAGCTTGGTAGGGGAGGGCTACGAGCAGTACTTC. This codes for CASSLVGEGYEQYF.

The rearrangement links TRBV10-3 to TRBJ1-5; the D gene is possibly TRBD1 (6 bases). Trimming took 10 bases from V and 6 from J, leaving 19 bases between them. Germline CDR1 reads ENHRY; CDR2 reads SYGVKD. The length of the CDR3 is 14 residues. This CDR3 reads CATTDREGGQPQHF. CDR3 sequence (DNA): TGTGCCACCACGGACAGAGAAGGAGGTCAGCCCCAGCATTTT.

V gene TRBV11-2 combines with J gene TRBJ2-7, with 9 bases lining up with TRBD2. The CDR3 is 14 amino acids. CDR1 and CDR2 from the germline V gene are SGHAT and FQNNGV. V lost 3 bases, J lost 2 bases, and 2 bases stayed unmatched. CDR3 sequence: CASSLSGGTYEQYF. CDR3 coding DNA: TGTGCCAGCAGCTTGAGCGGGGGGACCTACGAGCAGTACTTC.

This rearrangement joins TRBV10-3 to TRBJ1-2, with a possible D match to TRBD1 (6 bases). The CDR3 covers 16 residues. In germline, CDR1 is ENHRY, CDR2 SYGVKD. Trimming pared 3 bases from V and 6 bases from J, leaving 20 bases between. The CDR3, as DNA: TGTGCCATCAGTGATCCTTCCCGTGCCCACAGGGATGGCTACACCTTC. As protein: CAISDPSRAHRDGYTF.

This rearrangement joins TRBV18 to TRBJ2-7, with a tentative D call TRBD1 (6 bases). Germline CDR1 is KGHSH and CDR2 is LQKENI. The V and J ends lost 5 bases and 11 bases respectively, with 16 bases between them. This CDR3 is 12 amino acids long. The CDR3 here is CASSSSGDWKYF. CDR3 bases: TGTGCCAGCTCATCCTCAGGGGATTGGAAGTACTTC.

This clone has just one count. CDR3 sequence: CASSQGRDREYF. CDR3 DNA: TGTGCCAGCAGCCAGGGGAGGGACAGGGAGTACTTC. The chain combines TRBV12-3 or TRBV12-4 with TRBJ2-5, with 9 bases fitting TRBD1. Losses at the gene ends were 6 bases for V and 12 bases for J; bases not matched to a gene: 8. The CDR3 has 12 amino acids.

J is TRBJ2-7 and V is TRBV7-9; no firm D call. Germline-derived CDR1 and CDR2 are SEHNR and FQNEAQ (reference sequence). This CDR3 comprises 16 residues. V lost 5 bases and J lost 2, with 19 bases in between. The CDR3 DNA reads TGTGCCAGCAGCCGACATGGCGCGGCACAGCCCTACGAGCAGTACTTC. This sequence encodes CASSRHGAAQPYEQYF.